This T cell receptor (beta chain) is drawn from a study of pediatric ulcerative colitis. Libraries were prepared by immunoSEQ multiplex PCR; TCRdb keeps only in-frame clonotypes and omits some of them. The sample contains 10,000 or so clones, over 75% of which appear only once. The CDR3 is 18 amino acids. The V gene end was trimmed by 1 base and the J gene end by 5 bases; junction bases not matched to a gene: 10. CDR1 is MGHRA and CDR2 is YSYEKL in the germline V gene. The blood sample was taken during the colonoscopy visit. The receptor was derived from a girl aged 5-17 years with moderate ulcerative colitis. The genes are TRBV4-1 and TRBJ2-1, with TRBD1 identical over 11 bases. Sample: blood. The DNA for the CDR3 is TGCGCCAGCAGCCAAGGGCTTCGGACAGGGGGCGTCCACAATGAGCAGTTCTTC. This codes for CASSQGLRTGGVHNEQFF.